Listed below are T cell receptor beta chains from one sample, sequenced in a study of T cells in Graves' hyperthyroidism and ophthalmopathy. MiXCR, run by TCRdb on the multiplex PCR reads, gives a single entry per CDR3 protein. The sample has about 740,000 distinct CDR3 sequences; 14% are singletons. The sequenced material came from blood. The receptors originated from a woman younger than 35 with Graves' hyperthyroidism. CDR3s include the opening cysteine and the closing phenylalanine or tryptophan. A D gene is named only where the DNA matches it firmly. Not all rows give a size; the values are once, few, many and, for expanded clones, a class.

-,TRBJ2-3,many,TRBV5-8,TGTGCCAGCAGCTTGGATGTTTCAAGGGGGGGGGCAGATACGCAGTATTTT,CASSLDVSRGGADTQYF
TRBD1,TRBJ2-7,many,TRBV30,TGTGCCTGGAGTAGGGACAGGGCGTACGAGCAGTACTTC,CAWSRDRAYEQYF
-,TRBJ1-1,many,TRBV3-1,TGTGCCAGCAACCGGGTGGGGCAGGAAGCTTTCTTT,CASNRVGQEAFF
TRBD2,TRBJ2-4,many,TRBV7-3,TGTGCCAGCAGCCCTGGGGTCCCTAGCGGGAGTTGGGTCAAAAACATTCAGTACTTC,CASSPGVPSGSWVKNIQYF
-,TRBJ2-1,-,TRBV12-3/TRBV12-4,TGTGCCAGCAGGGTGCAGGGCTACAATGAGCAGTTCTTC,CASRVQGYNEQFF
TRBD1,TRBJ2-7,-,TRBV25-1,TGTGCCAGCAGTGACCGGGACAGACCTCCCTACGAGCAGTACTTC,CASSDRDRPPYEQYF
-,TRBJ1-5,-,TRBV18,TGTGCCAGCTCCCTAAACCCGATTCGGGGGGCTTGGCAGCCCCAGCATTTT,CASSLNPIRGAWQPQHF
-,TRBJ2-2,-,TRBV5-6,TGTGCCAGCAGCCCCAATCAAGGGGCCGGGGAGCTGTTTTTT,CASSPNQGAGELFF
TRBD2,TRBJ2-5,many,TRBV7-2,TGTGCCAGCAGCCCCGATACTAGCGGGAGCGAACGGACCCAGTACTTC,CASSPDTSGSERTQYF
-,TRBJ1-3,many,TRBV18,TGTGCCAGCTCACTTCATAAGGAGCTCAACACCATATATTTT,CASSLHKELNTIYF
-,TRBJ2-7,many,TRBV7-8,TGTGCCAGCAGCCAACGGTTCTACGAGCAGTACTTC,CASSQRFYEQYF
-,TRBJ2-3,-,TRBV2,TGTGCCAGCAGTGAGCTAGGAGCTCTAAGCACAGATACGCAGTATTTT,CASSELGALSTDTQYF
-,TRBJ1-5,few,TRBV20-1,TGCAGTGCTAAGGACACCGTAAATCAGCCCCAGCATTTT,CSAKDTVNQPQHF
TRBD2,TRBJ2-1,many,TRBV3-1,TGTGCCAGCAGTTTACTTAGCGGGAGGGCCGGGAATGAGCAGTTCTTC,CASSLLSGRAGNEQFF
TRBD1,TRBJ1-2,many,TRBV12-3/TRBV12-4,TGTGCCAGCAGTTTAATAAGGGGGCTGGGCTACACCTTC,CASSLIRGLGYTF
-,TRBJ2-6,-,TRBV29-1,TGCAGCGTTGATGAAGGGGCCTTCTCTGGGGCCAACGTCCTGACTTTC,CSVDEGAFSGANVLTF
-,TRBJ1-2,many,TRBV5-1,TGCGCCAGCAGGGACGGGACTGAGTATGGCTACACCTTC,CASRDGTEYGYTF
-,TRBJ1-5,few,TRBV20-1,TGCAGTGCTAGCGGGAGTAGCAATCAGCCCCAGCATTTT,CSASGSSNQPQHF